The clone carrying this T cell receptor beta chain has a count of ten or more. Germline values: CDR1 MNHEY, CDR2 SVGEGT. V lost 0 bases and J lost 6, with 12 bases in between. The CDR3 runs to 14 residues. This entry comes from a study of Graves' ophthalmopathy and Graves' hyperthyroidism. Amplification from RNA transcripts yielded the TCR beta CDR3 regions. First-round RT-PCR used HTBI primers; second-round multiplex PCR followed. Via MiXCR, TCRdb re-called the multiplex PCR reads, giving one row per CDR3 protein. The sample has 200,000 to 250,000 distinct CDR3 sequences, 20% to 25% seen once. This sequence originates from a woman aged 50 to 60 with Graves' ophthalmopathy. The rearrangement joins TRBV6-2 or TRBV6-3 to TRBJ2-7; D gene unclear. The source material was peripheral blood. The CDR3 nucleotides are TGTGCCAGCAGTTACTCGAGACCCACTGCCGAGCAGTACTTC. Amino acids: CASSYSRPTAEQYF.